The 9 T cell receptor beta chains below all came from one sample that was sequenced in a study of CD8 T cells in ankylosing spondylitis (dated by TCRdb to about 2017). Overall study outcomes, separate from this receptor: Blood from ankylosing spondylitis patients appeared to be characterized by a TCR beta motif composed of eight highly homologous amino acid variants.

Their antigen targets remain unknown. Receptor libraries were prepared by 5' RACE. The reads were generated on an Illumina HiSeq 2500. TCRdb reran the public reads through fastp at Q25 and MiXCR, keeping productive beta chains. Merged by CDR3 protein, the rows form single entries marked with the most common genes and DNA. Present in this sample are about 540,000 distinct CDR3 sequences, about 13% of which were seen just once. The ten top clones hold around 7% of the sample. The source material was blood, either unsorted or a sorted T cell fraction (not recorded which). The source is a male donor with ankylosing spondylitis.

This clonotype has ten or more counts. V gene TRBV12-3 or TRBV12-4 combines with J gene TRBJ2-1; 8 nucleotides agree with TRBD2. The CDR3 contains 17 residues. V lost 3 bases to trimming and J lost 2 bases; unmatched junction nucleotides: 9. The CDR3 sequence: CASSFKSGSSTYNEQFF. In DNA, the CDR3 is TGTGCCAGCAGTTTTAAAAGCGGGAGTTCAACCTACAATGAGCAGTTCTTC.

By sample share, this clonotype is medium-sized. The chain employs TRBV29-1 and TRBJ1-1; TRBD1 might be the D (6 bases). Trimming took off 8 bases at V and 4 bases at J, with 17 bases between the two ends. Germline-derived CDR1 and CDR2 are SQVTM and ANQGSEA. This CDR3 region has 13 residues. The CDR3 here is CSPSRGGGTEAFF. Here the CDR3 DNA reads TGCAGCCCGTCGAGGGGAGGGGGCACTGAAGCTTTCTTT.

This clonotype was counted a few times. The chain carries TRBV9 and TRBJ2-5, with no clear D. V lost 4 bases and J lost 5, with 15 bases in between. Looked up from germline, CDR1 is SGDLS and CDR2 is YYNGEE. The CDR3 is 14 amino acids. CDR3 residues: CASSPLSASETQYF. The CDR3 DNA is TGTGCCAGCAGCCCCCTCTCGGCCTCCGAGACCCAGTACTTC.

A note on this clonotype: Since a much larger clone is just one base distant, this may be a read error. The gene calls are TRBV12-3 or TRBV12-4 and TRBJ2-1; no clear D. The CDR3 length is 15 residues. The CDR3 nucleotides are TGTGCCAGCAGTCCTAGGACCGATTCCTACGATGAGCAGTTCTTC. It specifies CASSPRTDSYDEQFF.

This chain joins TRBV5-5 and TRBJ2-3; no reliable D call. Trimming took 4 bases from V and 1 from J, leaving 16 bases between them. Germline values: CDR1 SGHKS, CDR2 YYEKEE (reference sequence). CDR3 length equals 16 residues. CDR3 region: CASSLLGRSGTDTQYF. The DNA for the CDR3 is TGTGCCAGCAGCCTCCTTGGACGGTCGGGCACAGATACGCAGTATTTT.

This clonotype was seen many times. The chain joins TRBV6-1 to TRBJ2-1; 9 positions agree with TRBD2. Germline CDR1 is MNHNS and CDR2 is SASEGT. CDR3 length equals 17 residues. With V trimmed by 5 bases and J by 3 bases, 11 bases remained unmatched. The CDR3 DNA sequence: TGTGCCAGCAGTCCCCTGGCTAGCGGGATAGACTACAATGAGCAGTTCTTC. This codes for CASSPLASGIDYNEQFF.

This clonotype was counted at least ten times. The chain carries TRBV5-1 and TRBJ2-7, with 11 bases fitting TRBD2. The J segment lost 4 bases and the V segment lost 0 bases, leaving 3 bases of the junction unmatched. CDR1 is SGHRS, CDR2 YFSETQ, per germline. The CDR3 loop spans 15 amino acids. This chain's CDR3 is CASSLGTSGLYEQYF. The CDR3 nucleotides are TGCGCCAGCAGCTTGGGGACTAGCGGGCTTTACGAGCAGTACTTC.

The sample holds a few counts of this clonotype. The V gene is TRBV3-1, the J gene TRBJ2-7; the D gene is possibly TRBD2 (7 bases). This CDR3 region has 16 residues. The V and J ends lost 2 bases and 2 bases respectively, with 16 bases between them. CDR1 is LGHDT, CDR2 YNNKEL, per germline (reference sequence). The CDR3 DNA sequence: TGTGCCAGCAGCCAAAGCCGGGGGGCAGAGCCCTACGAGCAGTACTTC. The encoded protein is CASSQSRGAEPYEQYF.

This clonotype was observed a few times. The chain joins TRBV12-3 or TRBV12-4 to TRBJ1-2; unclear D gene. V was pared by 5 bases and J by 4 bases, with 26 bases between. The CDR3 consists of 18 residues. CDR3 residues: CASSPLLGSISKGYGYTF. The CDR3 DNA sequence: TGTGCCAGCAGTCCCCTCCTGGGCTCAATTTCCAAAGGCTATGGCTACACCTTC.